The clone carrying this T cell receptor (beta chain) was observed a handful of times. The antigen is undetermined. This sample is drawn from a study of CD8 T cells in ankylosing spondylitis. Overall study findings and caveats: Roughly eight highly homologous variants made up a TCR beta motif that seemed to typify ankylosing spondylitis blood. Reportedly, disease-linked clones are significantly enriched in ankylosing spondylitis patients' matched synovial fluid.

For TCR beta, libraries came from quantitative 5'-RACE with molecular barcodes. TCRdb re-called the 5' RACE reads with MiXCR, one entry per CDR3 protein. The sample has about 170,000 distinct CDR3 sequences; 15% to 20% are singletons. The CDR3 spans 14 residues. The J segment lost 6 bases and the V segment lost 4 bases, leaving 5 bases of the junction unmatched. The germline CDR1 and CDR2 sequences are SGHRS and YFSETQ. Specimen: blood, either unsorted or a sorted T cell fraction (not recorded which). The clonotype originates from a male donor with ankylosing spondylitis or in good health (not recorded which). This rearrangement joins TRBV5-1 to TRBJ2-2, with 8 bases lining up with TRBD1. The CDR3 here is CASSPTGEPGELFF. CDR3 coding DNA: TGCGCCAGCAGCCCGACAGGGGAGCCCGGGGAGCTGTTTTTT.